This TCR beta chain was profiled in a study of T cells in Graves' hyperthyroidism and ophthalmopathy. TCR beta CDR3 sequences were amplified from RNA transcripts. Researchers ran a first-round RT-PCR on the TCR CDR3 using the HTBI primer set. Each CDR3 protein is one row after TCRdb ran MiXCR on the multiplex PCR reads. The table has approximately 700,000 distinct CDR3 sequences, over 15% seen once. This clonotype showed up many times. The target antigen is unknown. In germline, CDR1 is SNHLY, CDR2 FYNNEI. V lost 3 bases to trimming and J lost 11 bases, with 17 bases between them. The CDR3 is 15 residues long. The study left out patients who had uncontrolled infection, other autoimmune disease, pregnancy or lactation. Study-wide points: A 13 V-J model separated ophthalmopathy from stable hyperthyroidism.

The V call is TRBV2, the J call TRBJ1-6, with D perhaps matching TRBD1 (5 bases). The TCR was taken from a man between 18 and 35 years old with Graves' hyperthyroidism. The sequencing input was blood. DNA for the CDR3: TGTGCCAGCAGTGATCGATTAAGGGGTAGGACACCCCTCCACTTT. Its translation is CASSDRLRGRTPLHF.